The 7 T cell receptor beta chains presented below share a single source sample, sequenced in a study of vaccination effects on CD4 cells after COVID-19. Their antigen targets remain unknown. Prior to sequencing, the ViraFEST assay stimulated PBMC with viral peptide pools, which expanded the antigen-specific CD4+ T cells. Culture proceeded for 10 days, and CD4+ T cells were then isolated. Having tested negative for nucleocapsid antibodies, the vaccine recipients showed no prior SARS-CoV-2 infection. The method was immunoSEQ multiplex PCR; TCRdb's version includes in-frame clones alone and lacks a portion of them. The sample includes some 69,000 clones, around 79% of them seen just once. Sequencing was performed on CD4+ T cells from PBMCs cultured with HCoV-NL63 spike peptides, taken before COVID-19 vaccination. All receptors derive from a human donor who received a COVID-19 vaccine.

The rearrangement links TRBV5-1 to TRBJ2-3; TRBD1 matches at 7 bases. Germline V gives CDR1 SGHRS, CDR2 YFSETQ. The V segment lost 4 bases and the J segment 0 bases; nucleotides outside the gene matches: 5. The CDR3 spans 15 residues. CDR3 DNA sequence: TGCGCCAGCAGCAGGGGGACAGTTAGCACAGATACGCAGTATTTT. Protein sequence: CASSRGTVSTDTQYF.

This chain links TRBV18 with TRBJ2-3; no firm D call. Germline CDR1 is KGHSH and CDR2 is LQKENI. The length of the CDR3 is 18 residues. Trimming removed 1 base at V and 0 bases at J, with 17 bases between. The CDR3, as DNA: TGTGCCAGCTCACCACGGGCTCAGCAAGACGCTAGCACAGATACGCAGTATTTT. Protein sequence: CASSPRAQQDASTDTQYF.

V gene TRBV7-3 combines with J gene TRBJ1-1; 9 nucleotides agree with TRBD1. Germline V gives CDR1 SGHTA, CDR2 FQGTGA. CDR3 size: 15 residues. V dropped 3 bases and J dropped 2; count of bases not matched to a gene: 4. CDR3 sequence reads: CASSFGTGKNTEAFF. CDR3 DNA sequence: TGTGCCAGCAGCTTCGGGACAGGGAAAAACACTGAAGCTTTCTTT.

The CDR3 coding sequence is TGTGCCAGTCGCGATAGGGGGGGCGCGACTAATGAAAAACTGTTTTTT. Protein product: CASRDRGGATNEKLFF. The chain couples TRBV19 to TRBJ1-4, with a weak D call TRBD1 (6 bases). This CDR3 region has 16 residues. Germline CDR1 and CDR2: LNHDA and SQIVND (reference sequence). With 8 bases removed from V and 2 bases from J, the gap between germline ends came to 18 bases.

This clone was counted a few times. The V call is TRBV28, the J call TRBJ1-4, with D perhaps matching TRBD1 (6 bases). CDR3 size: 16 residues. V was pared by 6 bases and J by 0 bases, with 14 bases between. Germline V gene sequence: CDR1 MDHEN, CDR2 SYDVKM. CDR3 protein: CASRQDSFATNEKLFF. CDR3 DNA: TGTGCCAGCAGGCAGGACAGCTTTGCAACTAATGAAAAACTGTTTTTT.

This clone was counted a single time. This chain connects TRBV4-2 to TRBJ2-5, with D perhaps TRBD2 (7 bases). Germline V gives CDR1 LGHNA, CDR2 YNFKEQ. Trimming took off 5 bases at V and 4 bases at J, with 20 bases between the two ends. The CDR3 covers 16 residues. The CDR3 loop reads CASSTRGGAGRETQYF. CDR3 bases: TGTGCCAGCAGCACTAGGGGGGGGGCGGGTCGAGAGACCCAGTACTTC.

The chain couples TRBV24-1 to TRBJ2-3; TRBD1 is a possible D gene (6 bases). The V gene's germline CDR1 is KGHDR and CDR2 SFDVKD. This CDR3 comprises 12 residues. The V end lost 3 bases, the J end lost 11 bases, and 11 bases lay between the germline ends. CDR3 sequence (DNA): TGTGCCACCAGTGATGGGGGACAATGGCAGTATTTT. It encodes CATSDGGQWQYF.